Listed here are 29 T cell receptor beta chains from one sample, sequenced in a study of T cells expressing NK-cell markers. TCRdb reprocessed the 5' RACE reads and stores each CDR3 protein as one record, lacking DNA. This table lists about 380,000 distinct CDR3 sequences. The sample taken for sequencing was blood T cells: a sorted CD56 or NKG2C T cell subset, CD4+ or CD8+ T cells, or bulk PBMC T cells (not recorded which). These receptor sequences come from a man between 18 and 69 years old in good health.

The chain carries TRBV6-1 and TRBJ2-1. CDR1 MNHNS and CDR2 SASEGT come from the germline V gene. CDR3 length equals 14 residues. The CDR3 loop is CASSEASFYNEQFF.

CDR3 loop: CATSSREGKTDTQYF. This chain links TRBV15 with TRBJ2-3; the D gene TCRdb calls, TRBD1, cannot be checked with no DNA. Germline CDR1 is LNHNV and CDR2 is YYDKDF (reference sequence). This CDR3 is built from 15 residues.

This sequence joins TRBV9 and TRBJ1-6. There are 15 residues in the CDR3. CDR1 is SGDLS, CDR2 YYNGEE, per germline. The chain's CDR3 is CASSVHDEGLSPLHF.

The chain is built from TRBV7-9 and TRBJ2-1; TCRdb's D gene call, TRBD2, goes unchecked for lack of DNA. CDR1 is SEHNR and CDR2 is FQNEAQ in the germline V gene (reference sequence). The CDR3 is 15 amino acids. The CDR3 protein is CASSFRTSHPNEQFF.

The rearrangement links TRBV20-1 to TRBJ2-1; checking the TCRdb D call of TRBD2 is not possible without DNA. The CDR3 length is 17 residues. Germline V gives CDR1 DFQATT, CDR2 SNEGSKA (reference sequence). The CDR3 spells CSVWTSGGAWDYNEQFF.

This chain joins TRBV20-1 and TRBJ2-3; no DNA is available, so the TRBD2 call from TCRdb remains unchecked. CDR1 and CDR2 from the germline V gene are DFQATT and SNEGSKA (reference sequence). The CDR3 length is 18 residues. The CDR3 region is CSARDSLGLAGGPDTQYF.

The chain uses TRBV28 and TRBJ2-6; absent DNA, TCRdb's TRBD2 call cannot be checked. Germline loops: CDR1 MDHEN, CDR2 SYDVKM. The CDR3 is 15 residues long. The CDR3 here is CASSRAWSGANVLTF.

The chain has TRBV7-9 and TRBJ1-4. CDR3 length: 16 amino acids. The germline V gene encodes CDR1 SEHNR and CDR2 FQNEAQ (reference sequence). The CDR3 is CASSLGLQYLNEKLFF.

V and J are TRBV7-6 and TRBJ2-1; checking the TCRdb D call of TRBD1 is not possible without DNA. The CDR3 runs 15 residues. Germline CDR1 reads SGHVS; CDR2 reads FNYEAQ. The CDR3 reads CASSFTGTGVNEQFF.

The V call is TRBV3-1, the J call TRBJ2-3. The CDR3 consists of 13 residues. Germline loops: CDR1 LGHDT, CDR2 YNNKEL (reference sequence). The CDR3 here is CASSQDLKNTQYF.

The genes are TRBV21-1 and TRBJ2-1; TCRdb returns TRBD2, unconfirmable since there is no DNA. TRBV21-1 is a pseudogene locus. This CDR3 region has 16 residues. CDR3 sequence reads: CASSKRLAGGSNEQFF.

The rearrangement links TRBV20-1 to TRBJ2-5; TCRdb indicates TRBD1, and absent DNA this call remains unverified. The CDR3 runs 14 residues. CDR1 DFQATT and CDR2 SNEGSKA come from the germline V gene (reference sequence). The CDR3 loop is CSARDHPPLETQYF.

The chain links TRBV7-9 to TRBJ1-1; TCRdb's D call of TRBD1 is untestable without DNA. The CDR3 contains 15 residues. The germline CDR1 and CDR2 sequences are SEHNR and FQNEAQ (reference sequence). The CDR3 region is CASSFILGGRTEAFF.

Here the CDR3 reads CSARDPAASSYNEQFF. This chain connects TRBV20-1 to TRBJ2-1; TCRdb picks TRBD2, but there is no DNA to check that call. The length of the CDR3 is 16 residues. The germline V gene has CDR1 DFQATT and CDR2 SNEGSKA (reference sequence).

This chain uses TRBV3-1 with TRBJ2-7; there is no DNA to check the TCRdb D call of TRBD1. Per germline, CDR1 LGHDT and CDR2 YNNKEL (reference sequence). The CDR3 has 13 amino acids. CDR3 sequence: CASSRSLLYEQYF.

This sequence joins TRBV18 and TRBJ2-1; as DNA is missing, the TRBD1 call by TCRdb cannot be tested. Germline CDR1 is KGHSH and CDR2 is LQKENI. This CDR3 has 16 amino acids. The CDR3: CASSPVILTGGNEQFF.

The chain employs TRBV10-3 and TRBJ1-2. CDR1 is ENHRY and CDR2 is SYGVKD in the germline V gene. The CDR3 runs 13 residues. CDR3 residues: CAISALGIYGYTF.

The rearrangement joins TRBV12-3 or TRBV12-4 to TRBJ2-7; the D gene TCRdb calls, TRBD1, cannot be checked with no DNA. CDR3 length: 15 residues. This chain's CDR3 is CASSLGQGISYEQYF.

The gene calls are TRBV2 and TRBJ2-7; TCRdb reports TRBD1, a call that lacks DNA to check it against. CDR3 length: 13 residues. Germline lookup yields CDR1 SNHLY and CDR2 FYNNEI. The CDR3 here is CATRPGRISEQYF. The full variable domain, completed using reference TRBV2 and TRBJ2-7, is EPEVTQTPSHQVTQMGQEVILRCVPISNHLYFYWYRQILGQKVEFLVSFYNNEISEKSEIFDDQFSVERPDGSNFTLKIRSTKLEDSAMYFCATRPGRISEQYFGPGTRLTVT.

The V and J genes are TRBV12-3 or TRBV12-4 and TRBJ2-2; the TCRdb D gene call, TRBD1, has no DNA to confirm it. This CDR3 has 14 amino acids. CDR3: CASSNRGRHGELFF.

This sequence joins TRBV7-8 and TRBJ2-5; the D call from TCRdb, TRBD1, cannot be confirmed without DNA. This CDR3 spans 14 amino acids. Germline V gene data show CDR1 as SGHVS and CDR2 as FQNEAQ. The chain's CDR3 is CASSLDPPSETQYF.

The chain has TRBV12-3 or TRBV12-4 and TRBJ2-5; the TCRdb call, TRBD2, lacks DNA for checking. CDR3 length equals 16 residues. CDR3: CASSFLAGGPQETQYF.

The rearrangement joins TRBV20-1 to TRBJ2-3; the TRBD1 assignment by TCRdb is unverifiable without DNA. This CDR3 spans 14 amino acids. Germline V gene data show CDR1 as DFQATT and CDR2 as SNEGSKA (reference sequence). The CDR3 loop is CSAGGGTGTDTQYF.

The J gene is TRBJ2-7, the V gene TRBV3-1. Looked up from germline, CDR1 is LGHDT and CDR2 is YNNKEL (reference sequence). This CDR3 region has 13 residues. This CDR3 is CASSQESGYEQYF.

The chain uses TRBV27 and TRBJ2-1; lacking DNA, the TRBD2 call made by TCRdb goes unchecked. The CDR3 has 18 residues. Per the germline V gene, CDR1 is MNHEY and CDR2 is SMNVEV (reference sequence). The CDR3 is CASSLPPSGGTLRNEQFF.

This sequence joins TRBV6-5 and TRBJ2-5. Germline CDR1 is MNHEY and CDR2 is SVGAGI. CDR3 length: 14 residues. The CDR3 is CASSYSGWGETQYF.

CDR3 amino acids: CASSYRAGQSTEAFF. The V gene is TRBV7-9, the J gene TRBJ1-1. Per the germline V gene, CDR1 is SEHNR and CDR2 is FQNEAQ (reference sequence). This CDR3 is 15 amino acids long. The complete variable domain, with remaining parts taken from reference TRBV7-9 and TRBJ1-1, reads DTGVSQNPRHKITKRGQNVTFRCDPISEHNRLYWYRQTLGQGPEFLTYFQNEAQLEKSRLLSDRFSAERPKGSFSTLEIQRTEQGDSAMYLCASSYRAGQSTEAFFGQGTRLTVV.

V usage is TRBV18 and J usage is TRBJ2-1; TCRdb proposes TRBD2, but this gene call is untestable without DNA. Looked up from germline, CDR1 is KGHSH and CDR2 is LQKENI. The CDR3 spans 16 residues. The CDR3 is CASSERARSSYNEQFF.

This chain uses TRBV19 with TRBJ2-3; TCRdb proposes TRBD2, but this gene call is untestable without DNA. The CDR3 has 15 amino acids. Per the germline V gene, CDR1 is LNHDA and CDR2 is SQIVND (reference sequence). This CDR3 reads CASRTLGGGADTQYF.